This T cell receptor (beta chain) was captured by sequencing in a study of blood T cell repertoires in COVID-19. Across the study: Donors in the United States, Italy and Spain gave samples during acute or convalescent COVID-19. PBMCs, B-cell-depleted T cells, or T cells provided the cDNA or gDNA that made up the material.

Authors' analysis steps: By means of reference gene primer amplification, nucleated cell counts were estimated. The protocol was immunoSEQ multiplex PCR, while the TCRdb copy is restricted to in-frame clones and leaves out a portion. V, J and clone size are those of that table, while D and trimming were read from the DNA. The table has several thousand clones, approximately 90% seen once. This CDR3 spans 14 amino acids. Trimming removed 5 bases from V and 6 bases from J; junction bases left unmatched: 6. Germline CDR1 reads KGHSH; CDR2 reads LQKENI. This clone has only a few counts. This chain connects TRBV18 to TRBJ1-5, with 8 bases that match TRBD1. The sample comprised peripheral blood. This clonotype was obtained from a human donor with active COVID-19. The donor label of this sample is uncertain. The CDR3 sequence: CASSSTGAIQPQHF. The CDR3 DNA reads TGTGCCAGCTCATCGACAGGGGCGATTCAGCCCCAGCATTTT.